This is a list of T cell receptor beta chains from one sample in a study of Graves' ophthalmopathy and Graves' hyperthyroidism. A single record per CDR3 protein comes from TCRdb applying MiXCR to the multiplex PCR reads. The sample yields over a million distinct CDR3 sequences, less than 45% seen once. The sequencing sample was made of peripheral blood or thyroid tissue (not recorded which). The receptors derive from an adult man with Graves' hyperthyroidism. The CDR3 runs from the conserved cysteine through the conserved F or W. D genes are given only for firm matches. The size entry is marked missing in some rows and otherwise reads once, few, many or a size class.

>TRBV29-1|TRBD1|TRBJ1-4|few
CSVGTGATNEKLFF
TGCAGCGTTGGGACAGGCGCAACTAATGAAAAACTGTTTTTT
>TRBV19|.|TRBJ1-1|few
CASSIDFGEGTEAFF
TGTGCCAGTAGTATTGATTTCGGTGAGGGCACTGAAGCTTTCTTT
>TRBV7-9|.|TRBJ1-1|many
CASSAQGGFAEAFF
TGTGCCAGCAGCGCACAGGGTGGGTTTGCTGAAGCTTTCTTT
>TRBV25-1|.|TRBJ2-5|.
CASTLTQPNQPQYF
TGTGCCAGTACCCTAACCCAACCCAATCAGCCCCAGTACTTC
>TRBV11-2|.|TRBJ1-2|.
CASSLLSPGEDGYTF
TGTGCCAGCAGTTTATTGTCCCCAGGGGAGGATGGCTACACCTTC
>TRBV9|.|TRBJ1-1|.
CASSQVGARGVGTEAFF
TGTGCCAGCAGCCAAGTTGGGGCCAGGGGAGTTGGAACTGAAGCTTTCTTT
>TRBV10-3|TRBD1|TRBJ2-2|many
CAIRDTGQGDTGELFF
TGTGCCATCAGGGACACGGGACAGGGTGACACCGGGGAGCTGTTTTTT
>TRBV24-1|.|TRBJ1-5|.
CATSDPRGGANQPQHF
TGTGCCACCAGTGATCCTAGAGGGGGGGCCAATCAGCCCCAGCATTTT
>TRBV7-9|.|TRBJ2-5|.
CASTSVGETQYF
TGTGCCAGCACATCTGTTGGAGAGACCCAGTACTTC
>TRBV4-1|.|TRBJ2-5|few
CASSQDRGGVGGETQYF
TGCGCCAGCAGCCAAGATAGGGGCGGGGTTGGTGGGGAGACCCAGTACTTC
>TRBV11-2|.|TRBJ1-2|.
CASSLDLFGQPDYGYTF
TGTGCCAGCAGCTTAGATTTGTTTGGGCAGCCGGACTATGGCTACACCTTC
>TRBV7-9|TRBD2|TRBJ2-7|few
CASSLVGGRAFEQYF
TGTGCCAGCAGCTTAGTTGGCGGGAGGGCCTTCGAGCAGTACTTC
>TRBV7-2|.|TRBJ1-6|.
CASSVDWDQPLHF
TGTGCCAGCAGCGTGGACTGGGATCAGCCCCTCCACTTT
>TRBV7-9|TRBD2|TRBJ2-7|many
CASSLSGTYYEQYF
TGTGCCAGCAGCCTTAGCGGGACATACTACGAGCAGTACTTC
>TRBV7-2|.|TRBJ2-2|many
CASSLAQYTGELFF
TGTGCCAGCAGCTTAGCACAGTACACCGGGGAGCTGTTTTTT
>TRBV7-9|.|TRBJ1-2|many
CASSFFDGYTF
TGTGCCAGCAGCTTCTTCGATGGCTACACCTTC
>TRBV6-6|TRBD2|TRBJ2-2|few
CASSRGTSANTGELFF
TGTGCCAGCAGTCGAGGGACTAGCGCGAACACCGGGGAGCTGTTTTTT
>TRBV7-8|.|TRBJ2-5|many
CASSGDLGSQETQYF
TGTGCCAGCAGCGGGGATTTGGGGAGTCAAGAGACCCAGTACTTC
>TRBV10-2|.|TRBJ1-2|.
CASSEPDSQIPYGYTF
TGCGCCAGCAGTGAGCCGGACAGTCAGATTCCCTATGGCTACACCTTC
>TRBV7-2|TRBD1|TRBJ2-7|many
CASSLHGQGPYEQYF
TGTGCCAGCAGCCTACATGGACAGGGACCCTACGAGCAGTACTTC
>TRBV4-3|.|TRBJ2-2|few
CASSQVRAVTGELFF
TGCGCCAGCAGCCAAGTGAGGGCAGTCACAGGGGAGCTGTTTTTT
>TRBV10-3|TRBD2|TRBJ2-7|many
CAISTSGGLLSYEQYF
TGTGCCATCAGCACTAGCGGGGGGCTTCTTTCCTACGAGCAGTACTTC
>TRBV7-9|TRBD1|TRBJ1-6|.
CASSLTMGQNNSPLHF
TGTGCCAGCAGCCTCACGATGGGACAGAATAATTCACCCCTCCACTTT
>TRBV6-5|.|TRBJ1-2|many
CASSYTGSAGYTF
TGTGCCAGCAGTTACACAGGCTCGGCTGGCTACACCTTC
>TRBV7-2|TRBD2|TRBJ2-2|many
CASERAGGTGELFF
TGTGCCAGCGAGAGAGCGGGAGGCACCGGGGAGCTGTTTTTT
>TRBV6-6|TRBD2|TRBJ2-7|few
CASSFGLASAYEQYF
TGTGCCAGCAGTTTCGGACTAGCCTCTGCCTACGAGCAGTACTTC
>TRBV7-9|.|TRBJ1-5|.
CASSLASGRSGETQHF
TGTGCCAGCAGCTTAGCTAGCGGGAGGTCGGGAGAGACCCAGCATTTT
>TRBV9|TRBD1|TRBJ1-6|many
CASSPRDSITQPLHF
TGTGCCAGCAGCCCCCGGGACAGCATTACACAACCCCTCCACTTT
>TRBV6-5|.|TRBJ2-3|.
CASSSDLSTDTQYF
TGTGCCAGCAGTTCGGACCTTAGCACAGATACGCAGTATTTT
>TRBV12-3/TRBV12-4|TRBD1|TRBJ1-5|many
CASSRTGVQSNQPQHF
TGTGCCAGCAGTCGAACAGGGGTTCAAAGCAATCAGCCCCAGCATTTT
>TRBV12-3/TRBV12-4|.|TRBJ1-2|few
CASSFDPGVYGYTF
TGTGCCAGCAGTTTTGACCCGGGGGTCTATGGCTACACCTTC
>TRBV29-1|.|TRBJ1-5|many
CSVGEYSNQPQHF
TGCAGCGTTGGAGAGTATAGCAATCAGCCCCAGCATTTT
>TRBV29-1|.|TRBJ1-2|many
CSVEPGIGYGYTF
TGCAGCGTTGAACCGGGGATTGGCTATGGCTACACCTTC
>TRBV6-6|.|TRBJ2-7|few
CASSIAFRISYEQYF
TGTGCCAGCAGCATCGCTTTCAGAATCTCGTACGAGCAGTACTTC
>TRBV6-6|.|TRBJ1-2|many
CASSYTASSNYGYTF
TGTGCCAGCAGTTACACAGCTTCCAGTAACTATGGCTACACCTTC
>TRBV7-8|.|TRBJ2-2|many
CASSLSDVGAGELFF
TGTGCCAGCAGCTTAAGTGACGTCGGGGCCGGGGAGCTGTTTTTT
>TRBV10-3|.|TRBJ2-5|many
CAISEPTIGQRRFETQYF
TGTGCCATCAGTGAGCCCACCATAGGACAGAGGAGGTTTGAGACCCAGTACTTC
>TRBV2|.|TRBJ1-1|.
CASSLPPTGTEAFF
TGTGCCAGCAGTTTACCCCCGACAGGCACTGAAGCTTTCTTT
>TRBV20-1|.|TRBJ2-7|many
CSARDLRTATYEQYF
TGCAGTGCTAGAGATTTAAGGACAGCGACCTACGAGCAGTACTTC
>TRBV12-3/TRBV12-4|TRBD1|TRBJ1-1|.
CASSLWTGLSDTEAFF
TGTGCCAGCAGTTTATGGACAGGTTTATCGGACACTGAAGCTTTCTTT
>TRBV7-2|.|TRBJ1-6|.
CASSLGQSNSPPHF
TGTGCCAGCAGCTTAGGGCAGTCTAATTCACCCCCCCACTTT